These T cell receptor beta chains were read from a single sample in a study of beta chain features in type 1 diabetes. Method: immunoSEQ multiplex PCR; TCRdb's copy keeps in-frame clones and lacks some. The sample gives around 690,000 clones, 9.5% to 15% of which show up once; 0.095% to 0.15% is in the top ten. The specimen was naive CD4+ T cells from blood. Receptor source: a man aged 30 to 45 with type 1 diabetes. Each CDR3 is given with its conserved first and last residue. The D gene is left open where the match is weak. Clone size, where shown, is once, few, many, or a class for clones that have expanded.

v_call,j_call,d_call,clone_size,cdr3_nt,cdr3_aa
TRBV4-3,TRBJ2-7,TRBD1,-,TGCGCCAGCAGCCAATCAGGGGGCTCCTACGAGCAGTACTTC,CASSQSGGSYEQYF
TRBV27,TRBJ1-5,-,-,TGTGCCAGCAGTTTAATGGCGTCTCGGGGTCAGCCCCAGCATTTT,CASSLMASRGQPQHF
TRBV27,TRBJ1-5,TRBD1,-,TGTGCCAGCAGTCTACAGGGGGCCAATCAGCCCCAGCATTTT,CASSLQGANQPQHF
TRBV7-2,TRBJ1-5,TRBD1,-,TGTGCCAGCAGCTCGACGGGACAGGGATGGCAGCCCCAGCATTTT,CASSSTGQGWQPQHF
TRBV28,TRBJ1-6,-,few,TGTGCCAGCAGTTTGAGCTCCTATAATTCACCCCTCCACTTT,CASSLSSYNSPLHF
TRBV7-9,TRBJ2-1,-,-,TGTGCCAGCAGTGTCATCGGGGCCAACAATGAGCAGTTCTTC,CASSVIGANNEQFF
TRBV7-9,TRBJ1-2,TRBD1,-,TGTGCCAGCAGCTTAGAGGGGGCCCTTCGGCGCCCCTTC,CASSLEGALRRPF
TRBV6-1,TRBJ2-7,-,-,TGTGCCAGCAGTGATCTCCCAGGGATAAGCTCCTACGAGCAGTACTTC,CASSDLPGISSYEQYF
TRBV6-5,TRBJ2-3,TRBD2,-,TGTGCCAGCCGGTCGGGGGGGACAGATACGCAGTATTTT,CASRSGGTDTQYF
TRBV5-6,TRBJ2-5,TRBD2,few,TGTGCCAGCAGAGAAGCCGGGACTAGCGGCGAGACCCAGTACTTC,CASREAGTSGETQYF
TRBV6-4,TRBJ2-1,TRBD1,-,TGTGCCAGCAGTGATGGACAGGGGGCGAATGAGCAGTTCTTC,CASSDGQGANEQFF
TRBV7-2,TRBJ2-5,-,-,TGTGCCAGCAGCTTAGCAGTAGGGAGGGAGACCCAGTACTTC,CASSLAVGRETQYF
TRBV19,TRBJ2-7,-,-,TGTGCCAGTACCCTGGGGCACGGCTACTACGAGCAGTACTTC,CASTLGHGYYEQYF
TRBV7-8,TRBJ1-5,TRBD1,few,TGTGCCAGCAGCTTAGTCTCGGACAGGGGGCGTCAGCCCCAGCATTTT,CASSLVSDRGRQPQHF
TRBV28,TRBJ1-2,-,few,TGTGCCAGCAGCCCCCCTAGTTGGGCTAGGGATTCTAACTATGGCTACACCTTC,CASSPPSWARDSNYGYTF
TRBV30,TRBJ2-3,TRBD2,-,TGTGCCTGGAATCGACTAGCGGGGGGGCTGGGCACAGATACGCAGTATTTT,CAWNRLAGGLGTDTQYF
TRBV9,TRBJ1-1,TRBD1,few,TGTGCCAGCAGCGTAAGGGACAGGAGAGAGACTGAAGCTTTCTTT,CASSVRDRRETEAFF
TRBV18,TRBJ2-5,-,once,TGTGCCAGCTCCCCGGGGCACCAAGAGATCCAGTACTTC,CASSPGHQEIQYF
TRBV13,TRBJ1-6,TRBD1,-,TGTGCCAGCAGCTTAGGGACAGGGTCTACTTCACCCCTCCACTTT,CASSLGTGSTSPLHF
TRBV4-3,TRBJ2-6,-,few,TGCGCCAGCAGCCGCGGGCTCGCCCCCTCTGGGGCCAACGTCCTGACTTTC,CASSRGLAPSGANVLTF
TRBV7-2,TRBJ1-2,-,-,TGTGCCAGCAGGATAACGGGCCTTTACTCCTCTAACTATGGCTACACCTTC,CASRITGLYSSNYGYTF
TRBV9,TRBJ2-3,TRBD2,-,TGTGCCAGCAGTCCAGGGCGGGGGACAGATACGCAGTATTTT,CASSPGRGTDTQYF
TRBV5-4,TRBJ2-1,TRBD2,-,TGTGCCAGCAGCTTGCCCGCGGGGGAGGATGAGCAGTTCTTC,CASSLPAGEDEQFF
TRBV5-4,TRBJ2-1,-,few,TGTGCCAGCAGCTTTGGGGGTAGGGGGGCACATGAGCAGTTCTTC,CASSFGGRGAHEQFF
TRBV9,TRBJ1-6,-,few,TGTGCCAGCAGCCTCGTCCCCGGGGGAAATTCACCCCTCCACTTT,CASSLVPGGNSPLHF
TRBV9,TRBJ1-3,-,few,TGTGCCAGCAGCTTAGACGGGGGAAACACCATATATTTT,CASSLDGGNTIYF
TRBV2,TRBJ2-6,-,-,TGTGCCAGCAGTGGTGGGTTCTCTGGGGCCAACGTCCTGACTTTC,CASSGGFSGANVLTF
TRBV25-1,TRBJ1-4,-,-,TGTGCCAGCAGTGAATGGGGGGCTGCAACTAATGAAAAACTGTTTTTT,CASSEWGAATNEKLFF
TRBV4-2,TRBJ2-7,TRBD2,-,TGTGCCAGCAGCCAAGGGACTAGCGGGGATAGCTCCTACGAGCAGTACTTC,CASSQGTSGDSSYEQYF
TRBV7-2,TRBJ1-3,TRBD1,-,TGTGCCAGCAGCCCCGGACAGGGGCGCAACACCATATATTTT,CASSPGQGRNTIYF
TRBV29-1,TRBJ2-3,TRBD1,few,TGCAGCGTGGATCGCCACAGGGGTCGGGATACGCAGTATTTT,CSVDRHRGRDTQYF
TRBV10-3,TRBJ1-6,TRBD1,few,TGTGCCATCAGTGAGCCGGGACAGGGAGCTAATTCACCCCTCCACTTT,CAISEPGQGANSPLHF
TRBV10-3,TRBJ2-7,TRBD1,-,TGTGCCATCAGTGAGCCGTGGGGACAGGGATGGTACTTC,CAISEPWGQGWYF
TRBV7-9,TRBJ2-7,TRBD1,-,TGTGCCAGCAGCTCCCCGGGGACAGGAGGAATCTACGAGCAGTACTTC,CASSSPGTGGIYEQYF
TRBV30,TRBJ1-5,-,few,TGTGCCTGGAGTGTACAAACTTATAGCAATCAGCCCCAGCATTTT,CAWSVQTYSNQPQHF
TRBV7-9,TRBJ1-2,-,few,TGTGCCAGCAGCACCCACGGGGAGGGTAGTGGCTACACCTTC,CASSTHGEGSGYTF
TRBV6-6,TRBJ1-2,-,few,TGTGCCAGCAGTTACTCGATTTCTAGGATAAGGAGCGGCTACACCTTC,CASSYSISRIRSGYTF
TRBV4-2,TRBJ1-2,-,-,TGTGCCAGCAGCCAAGATCTTGGGACACGGGCCTATGGCTACACCTTC,CASSQDLGTRAYGYTF
TRBV9,TRBJ2-7,TRBD1,-,TGTGCCAGCAGCGCGGGACAGGGGTCGACGTACGAGCAGTACTTC,CASSAGQGSTYEQYF
TRBV6-4,TRBJ2-6,-,-,TGTGCCAGCAGTGACTCGGGTTCTCCTGGGGCCAACGTCCTGACTTTC,CASSDSGSPGANVLTF
TRBV29-1,TRBJ1-2,TRBD1,-,TGCAGCGTTGGCGCGGGACAGGCCAATGGCTACACCTTC,CSVGAGQANGYTF
TRBV7-9,TRBJ1-5,-,-,TGTGCCAGCAGCCCCCGTGACACAAGCAATCAGCCCCAGCATTTT,CASSPRDTSNQPQHF
TRBV6-5,TRBJ2-7,-,-,TGTGCCAGCAGTCACAGCTACGAGCAGTACTTC,CASSHSYEQYF
TRBV29-1,TRBJ2-5,TRBD2,-,TGCAGCGTCAGGGCCGGGGGGTCAGAGACCCAGTACTTC,CSVRAGGSETQYF
TRBV12-2,TRBJ1-5,-,-,TGTGCAAGTCGCGCCCGAAGTAGGTCCGCTAGCAATCAGCCCCAGCATTTT,CASRARSRSASNQPQHF
TRBV7-2,TRBJ1-5,TRBD1,few,TGTGCCAGCAGGACAGGGGCATACAATCAGCCCCAGCATTTT,CASRTGAYNQPQHF
TRBV2,TRBJ1-2,-,few,TGTGCCAGCAGTGATTTTCTCGGCTACACCTTC,CASSDFLGYTF
TRBV9,TRBJ1-3,-,few,TGTGCCAGCAGCGTAGGTGAGTCCAGGACGTCTGGAAACACCATATATTTT,CASSVGESRTSGNTIYF
TRBV28,TRBJ1-2,TRBD1,-,TGTGCCAGCACCACAGGGGGGGCCCAAAACTATGGCTACACCTTC,CASTTGGAQNYGYTF
TRBV6-6,TRBJ1-2,-,-,TGTGCCACCCGGTTGGGGGAGTCCTATGGCTACACCTTC,CATRLGESYGYTF
TRBV6-5,TRBJ2-1,TRBD1,few,TGTGCCAGCAGTCGCCAGGGACAGGGGTACAATGAGCAGTTCTTC,CASSRQGQGYNEQFF